This T cell receptor beta chain was profiled in a study of blood T cell repertoires in COVID-19. At the level of the study: The United States, Italy and Spain were the sources of the acute and convalescent COVID-19 samples. T cells, B-cell-depleted T cells, or PBMCs supplied cDNA or gDNA.

How the authors handled the data: Amplification of reference gene primers provided the estimated nucleated cell counts. TCRdb keeps only in-frame clones here, not all; method: immunoSEQ multiplex PCR. V and J calls and clone size are copied from that table; D and trimming were computed from the DNA. Altogether about 87,000 clones are present, 80% to 90% being singletons, with the ten largest covering 15% to 20%. The CDR3 is made up of 13 amino acids. The germline CDR1 and CDR2 sequences are SSHAT and FNYEAQ (reference sequence). About this clone: The junction departs from the called germline gene at one end, perhaps through a read error.

This chain links TRBV7-7 with TRBJ2-2; 10 nucleotides agree with TRBD2. Sequencing was carried out using peripheral blood. The TCR originated in a woman aged 55-70 years with acute or convalescent COVID-19. As DNA, the CDR3 is TGTGCTAGCAGCGGGGGGGTTACCGGGGAGCTGTTTTTT. Its protein is CASSGGVTGELFF.